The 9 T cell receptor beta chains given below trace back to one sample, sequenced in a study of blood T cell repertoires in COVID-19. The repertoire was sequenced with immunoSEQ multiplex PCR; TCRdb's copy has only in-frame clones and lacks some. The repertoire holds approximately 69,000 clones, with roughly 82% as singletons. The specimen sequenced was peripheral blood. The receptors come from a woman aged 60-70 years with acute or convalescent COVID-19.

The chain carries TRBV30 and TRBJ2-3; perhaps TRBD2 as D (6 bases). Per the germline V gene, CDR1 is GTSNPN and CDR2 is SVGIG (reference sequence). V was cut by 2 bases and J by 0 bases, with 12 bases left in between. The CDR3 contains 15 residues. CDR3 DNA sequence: TGTGCCTGGAGTCAAATAGCGGCTAGCACAGATACGCAGTATTTT. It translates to CAWSQIAASTDTQYF.

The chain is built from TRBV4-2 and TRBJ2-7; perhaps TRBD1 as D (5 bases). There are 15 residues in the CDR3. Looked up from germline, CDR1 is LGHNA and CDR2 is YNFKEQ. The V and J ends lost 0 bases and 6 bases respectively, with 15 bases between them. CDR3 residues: CASSQDPDRYFEQYF. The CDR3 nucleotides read TGTGCCAGCAGCCAAGATCCCGACAGATACTTCGAGCAGTACTTC.

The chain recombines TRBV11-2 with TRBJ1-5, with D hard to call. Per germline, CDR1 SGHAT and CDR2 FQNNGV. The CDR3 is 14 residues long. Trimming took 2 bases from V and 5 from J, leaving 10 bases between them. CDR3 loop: CASSLNPGDQPQHF. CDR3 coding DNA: TGTGCCAGCAGCTTAAACCCGGGTGATCAGCCCCAGCATTTT.

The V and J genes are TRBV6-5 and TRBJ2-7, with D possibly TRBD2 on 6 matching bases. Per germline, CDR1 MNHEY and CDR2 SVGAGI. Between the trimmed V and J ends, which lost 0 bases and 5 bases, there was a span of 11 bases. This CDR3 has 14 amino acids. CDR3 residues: CASSYSSEGNEQYF. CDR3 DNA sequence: TGTGCCAGCAGTTACTCCTCGGAGGGGAACGAGCAGTACTTC.

The CDR3 nucleotides read TGTGCCAGCAGCTCGGGACAGGGGGTCAGCTATGGCTACACCTTC. As protein: CASSSGQGVSYGYTF. The chain is built from TRBV5-5 and TRBJ1-2, with 11 bases fitting TRBD1. This CDR3 is 15 amino acids long. J gave up 4 bases and V 3 bases, and 5 bases lay outside the gene matches. Germline loops: CDR1 SGHKS, CDR2 YYEKEE (reference sequence).

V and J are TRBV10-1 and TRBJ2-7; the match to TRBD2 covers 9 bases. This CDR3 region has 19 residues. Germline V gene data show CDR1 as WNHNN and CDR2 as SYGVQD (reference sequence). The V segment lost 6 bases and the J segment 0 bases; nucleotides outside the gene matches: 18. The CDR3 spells CASSPPWRGRAFLSYEQYF. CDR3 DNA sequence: TGCGCCAGCAGCCCCCCCTGGCGCGGGAGGGCTTTCCTCTCCTACGAGCAGTACTTC.

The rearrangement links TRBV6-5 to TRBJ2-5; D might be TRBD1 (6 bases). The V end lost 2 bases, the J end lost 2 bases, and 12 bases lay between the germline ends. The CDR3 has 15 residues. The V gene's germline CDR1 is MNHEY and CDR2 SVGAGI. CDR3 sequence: CASSYLGTQQETQYF. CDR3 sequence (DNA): TGTGCCAGCAGTTACCTCGGGACACAACAAGAGACCCAGTACTTC.

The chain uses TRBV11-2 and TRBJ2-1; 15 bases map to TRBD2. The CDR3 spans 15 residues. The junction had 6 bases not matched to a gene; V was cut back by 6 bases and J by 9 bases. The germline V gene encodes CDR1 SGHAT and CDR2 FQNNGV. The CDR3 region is CASRPGLAGGIEQFF. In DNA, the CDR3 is TGTGCCAGCAGACCCGGACTAGCGGGAGGGATTGAGCAGTTCTTC.

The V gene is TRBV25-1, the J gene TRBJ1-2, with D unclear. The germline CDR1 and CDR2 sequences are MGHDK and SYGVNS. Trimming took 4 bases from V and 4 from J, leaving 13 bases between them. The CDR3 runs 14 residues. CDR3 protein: CASSGGLPAYGYTF. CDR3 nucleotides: TGTGCCAGCAGTGGAGGACTCCCGGCCTATGGCTACACCTTC.